This T cell receptor beta chain came from a study of OX40 agonist ivuxolimab in advanced cancers. Whole-study context: Hepatocellular carcinoma, melanoma, renal cell or head and neck cancer occurred in dose-escalation patients.

Germline values: CDR1 WNHNN, CDR2 SYGVQD (reference sequence). The CDR3 sequence is 15 residues long. Losses at the gene ends were 5 bases for V and 12 bases for J; bases not matched to a gene: 7. Broader study findings: Expanded clones tended on average to be more numerous among CD8+ T cells than CD4+.

The table came from immunoSEQ multiplex PCR; TCRdb's copy has only in-frame clones and leaves some out. The sample holds 50,000 to 80,000 clones, about 90% seen once. Comments on this clone: Its antigen is not known.

The sample was CD4+ or CD8+ T cells sorted from blood, taken in a trial of the OX40 agonist ivuxolimab. V is TRBV10-1 and J is TRBJ2-1; 16 positions agree with TRBD2. The receptor was derived from an adult with an advanced solid tumor such as melanoma, head and neck, liver or kidney cancer. The CDR3 loop reads CASSNSGTSGRVQFF. The DNA of the CDR3 is TGCGCCAGCAGTAACAGTGGGACTAGCGGGAGGGTGCAGTTCTTC.